This T cell receptor (beta chain) was observed in a study of T cell changes during pregnancy in multiple sclerosis. TCRdb's table, derived via immunoSEQ multiplex PCR, lists solely in-frame clones and lacks some. The data contain 60,000 to 70,000 clones, 91% of them singletons. This CDR3 is 15 amino acids long. Germline trimming cut 5 bases from V and 3 bases from J; bases unmatched to any gene: 7. Germline V lookup: CDR1 SGHRS, CDR2 YFSETQ. V gene TRBV5-1 combines with J gene TRBJ1-3; 8 bases line up with TRBD1. The TCR originated in a female donor with multiple sclerosis, enrolled in a pregnancy study. Sequencing used peripheral blood, obtained in the second trimester of pregnancy. The CDR3 DNA reads TGCGCCAGCAGTCCATCAGGGGGCGGTGGAAACACCATATATTTT. Residues: CASSPSGGGGNTIYF.